This T cell receptor beta chain was sequenced in a study of shared clonotypes between healthy human individuals. The healthy adult donors were HIV-negative and reported no recent acute infections or vaccinations. Investigators divided CD4+ cells into CD45RA+ naive and CD45RA-negative memory subsets. As regards this clone: Its target is unknown.

Germline values: CDR1 MNHNY, CDR2 SVGAGI (reference sequence). The length of the CDR3 is 13 residues. The germline V and J ends were trimmed by 6 bases and 4 bases, with 9 bases remaining between them. Sequencing was at deep level. Sequencing was performed with immunoSEQ multiplex PCR; in TCRdb, only in-frame clones are kept and a portion is missing. The sample records about 1.1 million clones, about 72% being singletons. Whole-study findings and limits: Shared clonotypes across all four donors exceeded non-shared ones in generation probability.

The V and J genes are TRBV6-6 and TRBJ2-2; D is unclear. This receptor was identified in a man aged 18 to 35 in good health. Some clones in this sample may be carry-over from other donors' samples. The specimen sequenced was memory CD4+ T cells from PBMCs. The subset: CD45RA-negative fraction. In DNA form, the CDR3 reads TGTGCCAGCAGCTCCCCGGTCACCGGGGAGCTGTTTTTT. It translates to CASSSPVTGELFF.